This TCR beta chain was obtained from a study of T cell responses to AZD1222 COVID-19 vaccine. The study, taken as a whole, reports: Spike-specific TCR breadth and depth went up after people got two AZD1222 doses. Donor demographics were predominantly white British with a female majority; clonal diversity may be underestimated. Variant regions that are unmutated are reportedly the target of nearly half of spike-specific TCRs.

With regard to this clone: Its antigen is still unknown.

This CDR3 is 16 amino acids long. Looked up from germline, CDR1 is SGHRS and CDR2 is YFSETQ. The J segment lost 2 bases and the V segment lost 1 base, leaving 2 bases of the junction unmatched. Measured with immunoSEQ multiplex PCR; TCRdb has only the in-frame clones, and not every one. The repertoire holds 45,000 to 65,000 clones, with roughly three quarters as singletons. This TCR came from an adult who received the AZD1222 COVID-19 vaccine. The chain is built from TRBV5-1 and TRBJ2-2, with 10 bases aligning to TRBD2. The sequencing here drew on peripheral blood, taken 28 days after the second AZD1222 dose. DNA for the CDR3: TGCGCCAGCAGCTTGAGACTAGCGGGTAACACCGGGGAGCTGTTTTTT. It specifies CASSLRLAGNTGELFF.